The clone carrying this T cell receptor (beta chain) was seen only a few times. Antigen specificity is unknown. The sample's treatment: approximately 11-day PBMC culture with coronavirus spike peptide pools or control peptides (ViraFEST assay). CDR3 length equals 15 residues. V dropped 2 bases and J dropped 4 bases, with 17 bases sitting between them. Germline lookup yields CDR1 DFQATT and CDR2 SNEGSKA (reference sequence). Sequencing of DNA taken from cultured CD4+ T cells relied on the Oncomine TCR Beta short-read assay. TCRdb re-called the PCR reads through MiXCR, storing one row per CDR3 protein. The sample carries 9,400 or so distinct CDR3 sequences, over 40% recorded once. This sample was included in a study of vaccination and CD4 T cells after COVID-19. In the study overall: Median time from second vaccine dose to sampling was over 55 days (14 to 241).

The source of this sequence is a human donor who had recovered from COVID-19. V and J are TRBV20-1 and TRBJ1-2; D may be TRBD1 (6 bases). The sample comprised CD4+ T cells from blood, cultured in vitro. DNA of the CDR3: TGCAGTGCTAGAAATGAGAGGGGGAATTCCTATGGCTACACCTTC. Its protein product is CSARNERGNSYGYTF.